The clone carrying this TCR beta chain appeared a few times. No antigen is known for it. The entry originates in a study of CD8 T cells in ankylosing spondylitis. CDR3 length: 14 residues. The junction had 2 bases not matched to a gene; V was cut back by 1 base and J by 3 bases. Germline CDR1 and CDR2: MGHDK and SYGVNS. Whole-study findings and limits: Disease-linked clones had a CD8+ phenotype and relatively low frequency in peripheral blood.

TCRdb reprocessed the 5' RACE reads with MiXCR, giving one entry per CDR3 protein. Of roughly 280,000 distinct CDR3 sequences in the sample, roughly 20% are singletons; the top ten hold roughly 8%. The chain recombines TRBV25-1 with TRBJ1-1, with 7 bases fitting TRBD1. Sequenced material: blood, either unsorted or a sorted T cell fraction (not recorded which). The sequence was collected from a male donor with ankylosing spondylitis or in good health (not recorded which). The CDR3 region is CASSESGGYTEAFF. For the CDR3, the DNA is TGTGCCAGCAGTGAATCAGGGGGTTACACTGAAGCTTTCTTT.